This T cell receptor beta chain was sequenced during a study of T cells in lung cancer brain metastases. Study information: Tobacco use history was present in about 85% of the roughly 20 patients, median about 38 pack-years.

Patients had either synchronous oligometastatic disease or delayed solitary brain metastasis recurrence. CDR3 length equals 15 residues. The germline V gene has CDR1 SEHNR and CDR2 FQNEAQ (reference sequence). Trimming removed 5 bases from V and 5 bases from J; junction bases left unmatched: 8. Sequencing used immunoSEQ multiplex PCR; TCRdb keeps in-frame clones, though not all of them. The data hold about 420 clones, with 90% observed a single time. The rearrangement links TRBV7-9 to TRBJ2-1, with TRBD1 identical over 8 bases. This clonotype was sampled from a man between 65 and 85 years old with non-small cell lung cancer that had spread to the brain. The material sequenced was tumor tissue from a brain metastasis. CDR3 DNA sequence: TGTGCCAGCAGCCTAACAGGGGGGAAGAACAATGAGCAGTTCTTC. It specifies CASSLTGGKNNEQFF.